This T cell receptor beta chain was recovered during a study of T cell responses to AZD1222 COVID-19 vaccine. The V gene's germline CDR1 is SGHNT and CDR2 YENEEA. The CDR3 consists of 16 residues. V shed 1 base and J 5 bases; nucleotides not matched to a gene: 8. Here immunoSEQ multiplex PCR was the method, and the copy in TCRdb shows in-frame clones only, minus some. The repertoire holds around 96,000 clones, with around 84% as singletons. This TCR was recovered from an adult who received the AZD1222 COVID-19 vaccine. J is TRBJ2-5 and V is TRBV11-3; TRBD2 matches at 9 bases. The starting material was peripheral blood, obtained 28 days after the second AZD1222 dose. CDR3: CASSLAGQAGGETQYF. DNA of the CDR3: TGTGCCAGCAGCTTAGCGGGTCAGGCGGGAGGGGAGACCCAGTACTTC.